This TCR beta chain was sequenced during a study of T cells expressing NK-cell markers. Study-wide background: Sorted CD3+CD56+NKG2C+, CD3+CD56+NKG2C- and CD3+CD56-NKG2C+ T cells supplied TCR beta repertoires.

Note on this clonotype: Antigen unknown.

Study-wide points: In a group of about six donors, dominant NKG2C+ clonotypes represented about 1.0-8% of CD8+ T cells.

TCRdb reanalyzed the 5' RACE reads, giving one entry per CDR3 protein sequence and no DNA. The sample yields approximately 150,000 distinct CDR3 sequences, of which the top ten take up roughly 12%. The V gene's germline CDR1 is MNHEY and CDR2 SMNVEV (reference sequence). The CDR3 runs 15 residues. Sequencing was done on a sample of blood T cells: a sorted CD56 or NKG2C T cell subset, CD4+ or CD8+ T cells, or bulk PBMC T cells (not recorded which). The source of this sequence is a man aged 18 to 30 in good health. The rearrangement uses TRBV27 and TRBJ2-1; the TRBD1 assignment by TCRdb is unverifiable without DNA. The chain's CDR3 is CASSLLGGADNEQFF.